The 25 T cell receptor beta chains listed next were all sequenced from one sample in a study of blood T cell repertoires in COVID-19. TCRdb keeps only in-frame clones here, not all; method: immunoSEQ multiplex PCR. The sample lists around 250,000 clones; about 90% were seen once. The sample taken for sequencing was PBMCs or T cells enriched from blood (not recorded which). These receptors were collected from a human donor in a cohort exposed to, infected with or recovered from COVID-19 (not recorded which). The donor label of this sample is uncertain.

The chain employs TRBV7-9 and TRBJ2-7, with TRBD1 as a possible D gene (6 bases). The V gene's germline CDR1 is SEHNR and CDR2 FQNEAQ (reference sequence). The CDR3 loop spans 11 amino acids. Trimming pared 1 base from V and 9 bases from J, leaving 7 bases between. The CDR3 DNA sequence: TGTGCCAGCAGCTTAGAAGGGGGGCAGTACTTC. Translated: CASSLEGGQYF.

V usage is TRBV5-1 and J usage is TRBJ1-1, with D uncertain. Germline lookup yields CDR1 SGHRS and CDR2 YFSETQ. V was shortened by 5 bases and J by 1 base, with 12 bases between the two germline ends. The CDR3 consists of 14 residues. Written as DNA, the CDR3 is TGCGCCAGCAGTCACCGGGGAACGAACACTGAAGCTTTCTTT. Protein: CASSHRGTNTEAFF.

The chain has TRBV2 and TRBJ1-5; 7 nucleotides line up with TRBD1. Germline CDR1 and CDR2: SNHLY and FYNNEI. V dropped 3 bases and J dropped 0; count of bases not matched to a gene: 2. The CDR3 is 15 amino acids. The CDR3 is CASSDGTASNQPQHF. The CDR3 DNA follows: TGTGCCAGCAGTGACGGGACAGCTAGCAATCAGCCCCAGCATTTT.

This chain links TRBV5-8 with TRBJ1-5, with D possibly matching TRBD1 (6 bases). This CDR3 comprises 17 residues. The germline CDR1 and CDR2 sequences are SGHTS and YDEGEE. Trimming shortened V by 4 bases and J by 6 bases, and 23 bases separated the two germline ends. The CDR3 region is CASSLSPRGGGGQPQHF. The DNA for the CDR3 is TGTGCCAGCAGCCTGTCCCCTAGAGGGGGTGGGGGTCAGCCCCAGCATTTT. The full variable domain, its missing parts supplied by reference TRBV5-8 and TRBJ1-5, is EAGVTQSPTHLIKTRGQQATLRCSPISGHTSVYWYQQALGLGLQFLLWYDEGEERNRGNFPPRFSGRQFPNYSSELNVNALELEDSALYLCASSLSPRGGGGQPQHFGDGTRLSIL.

The rearrangement joins TRBV27 to TRBJ1-4, with 7 bases lining up with TRBD1. Germline CDR1 reads MNHEY; CDR2 reads SMNVEV (reference sequence). The CDR3 is 16 residues long. Trimming at V came to 5 bases and at J to 3 bases, leaving 9 bases not matched to a gene. CDR3 sequence reads: CASSSLLGTANEKLFF. The CDR3 DNA reads TGTGCCAGCAGTAGTCTTCTCGGGACAGCTAATGAAAAACTGTTTTTT. The full variable domain, rest sourced from reference TRBV27 and TRBJ1-4, is EAQVTQNPRYLITVTGKKLTVTCSQNMNHEYMSWYRQDPGLGLRQIYYSMNVEVTDKGDVPEGYKVSRKEKRNFPLILESPSPNQTSLYFCASSSLLGTANEKLFFGSGTQLSVL.

V gene TRBV30 combines with J gene TRBJ1-6, with D possibly matching TRBD1 (5 bases). Looked up from germline, CDR1 is GTSNPN and CDR2 is SVGIG (reference sequence). The germline V and J ends were trimmed by 7 bases and 3 bases, with 10 bases remaining between them. The CDR3 covers 13 residues. CDR3 sequence (DNA): TGTGCCTATGGACACCTCTATAATTCACCCCTCCACTTT. This gives the protein CAYGHLYNSPLHF.

The chain recombines TRBV7-8 with TRBJ1-1; D might be TRBD1 (5 bases). The germline V and J ends were trimmed by 5 bases and 4 bases, with 14 bases remaining between them. This CDR3 comprises 14 residues. Per the germline V gene, CDR1 is SGHVS and CDR2 is FQNEAQ. Here the CDR3 reads CASSPERTSTEAFF. CDR3 nucleotides: TGTGCCAGCAGCCCCGAGAGGACAAGCACTGAAGCTTTCTTT.

V is TRBV18 and J is TRBJ2-7, with 9 bases lining up with TRBD1. CDR1 is KGHSH and CDR2 is LQKENI in the germline V gene. CDR3 size: 13 residues. Trimming cost V 5 bases and J 6 bases; bases outside gene matches: 5. CDR3 bases: TGTGCCAGCTCAGGGGACAGGGTAACCGAGCAGTACTTC. Amino acids: CASSGDRVTEQYF. Based on the CDR3 plus reference TRBV18 and TRBJ2-7, the full variable domain is NAGVMQNPRHLVRRRGQEARLRCSPMKGHSHVYWYRQLPEEGLKFMVYLQKENIIDESGMPKERFSAEFPKEGPSILRIQQVVRGDSAAYFCASSGDRVTEQYFGPGTRLTVT.

DNA of the CDR3: TGTGCCAGCTCACCGGGACAGACAACTCTCTTTTCGGATGGCTACACCTTC. Protein product: CASSPGQTTLFSDGYTF. The rearrangement joins TRBV18 to TRBJ1-2; 7 positions agree with TRBD1. V lost 3 bases to trimming and J lost 6 bases; unmatched junction nucleotides: 16. Germline CDR1 reads KGHSH; CDR2 reads LQKENI. The CDR3 totals 17 residues. Full variable domain (outside the CDR3, taken from reference TRBV18 and TRBJ1-2): NAGVMQNPRHLVRRRGQEARLRCSPMKGHSHVYWYRQLPEEGLKFMVYLQKENIIDESGMPKERFSAEFPKEGPSILRIQQVVRGDSAAYFCASSPGQTTLFSDGYTFGSGTRLTVV.

The gene calls are TRBV6-6 and TRBJ2-7; TRBD1 matches at 9 bases. The trim removed 6 bases at V and 6 bases at J, leaving 9 bases unmatched. Germline V gene sequence: CDR1 MNHNY, CDR2 SVGAGI (reference sequence). CDR3 size: 14 residues. CDR3 DNA: TGTGCCAGCAGAGGGACAGGGCCGGGTTCCGAGCAGTACTTC. Translation gives CASRGTGPGSEQYF.

The rearrangement joins TRBV27 to TRBJ1-1; D is perhaps TRBD1 (5 bases). The germline CDR1 and CDR2 sequences are MNHEY and SMNVEV (reference sequence). The CDR3 has 13 amino acids. The V end lost 5 bases, the J end lost 11 bases, and 18 bases lay between the germline ends. This CDR3 is CASSKQDVVGAFF. The CDR3 coding sequence is TGTGCCAGCAGTAAACAGGACGTGGTGGGGGCTTTCTTT.

This CDR3 reads CASSQGGFGNTIYF. CDR3 nucleotides: TGTGCCAGCAGCCAAGGCGGATTTGGAAACACCATATATTTT. The V call is TRBV14, the J call TRBJ1-3; D not certain. Germline V CDR1 and CDR2: SGHDN, FVKESK. The CDR3 has 14 amino acids. Trimming removed 1 base from V and 3 bases from J, with 7 bases in between. The whole variable domain, filled in from reference TRBV14 and TRBJ1-3, reads EAGVTQFPSHSVIEKGQTVTLRCDPISGHDNLYWYRRVMGKEIKFLLHFVKESKQDESGMPNNRFLAERTGGTYSTLKVQPAELEDSGVYFCASSQGGFGNTIYFGEGSWLTVV.

The chain couples TRBV7-9 to TRBJ1-4, with a possible D match to TRBD1 (6 bases). Germline V lookup: CDR1 SEHNR, CDR2 FQNEAQ (reference sequence). This CDR3 has 13 residues. Trimming shortened V by 5 bases and J by 8 bases, and 12 bases separated the two germline ends. In DNA form, the CDR3 reads TGTGCCAGCAGCGAGGGGGGGCGCGAAAAACTGTTTTTT. Amino acids: CASSEGGREKLFF.

The CDR3 DNA follows: TGTGCCACCAGCAGAGACAGAAACACCATATATTTT. Amino acid sequence: CATSRDRNTIYF. This rearrangement joins TRBV15 to TRBJ1-3; D is unresolved. The germline CDR1 and CDR2 sequences are LNHNV and YYDKDF (reference sequence). Trimming stripped 0 bases from V and 5 bases from J, with 2 bases between. The CDR3 runs to 12 residues.

In this sample, this clone turned up once. This chain links TRBV7-9 with TRBJ1-2, with TRBD1 matching 9 bases. Trimming removed 5 bases from V and 4 bases from J; junction bases left unmatched: 5. Germline V gene sequence: CDR1 SEHNR, CDR2 FQNEAQ (reference sequence). The CDR3 extends over 14 amino acids. The CDR3 DNA follows: TGTGCCAGCAGCCGCGTGACAGGGGGCTATGGCTACACCTTC. It yields the protein CASSRVTGGYGYTF.

The chain has TRBV30 and TRBJ1-1; TRBD1 aligns across 9 bases. V lost 0 bases, J lost 5 bases, and 7 bases stayed unmatched. Germline V gene data show CDR1 as GTSNPN and CDR2 as SVGIG (reference sequence). The CDR3 consists of 15 residues. The DNA of the CDR3 is TGTGCCTGGAGTGTACCGGACAGGGGAAGGACTGAAGCTTTCTTT. Protein product: CAWSVPDRGRTEAFF.

The chain employs TRBV19 and TRBJ1-1, with 10 nucleotides matching TRBD1. J lost 2 bases, V lost 6 bases, and 12 bases had no gene match. The CDR3 totals 17 residues. Germline V lookup: CDR1 LNHDA, CDR2 SQIVND (reference sequence). The CDR3 nucleotides read TGTGCCAGTAGCAAACACTCCGGGACAGGGGTTAACACTGAAGCTTTCTTT. Protein sequence: CASSKHSGTGVNTEAFF.

The chain has TRBV18 and TRBJ2-2, with 10 bases that match TRBD2. The CDR3 spans 15 residues. With 5 bases clipped from V and 7 bases from J, the junction kept 7 bases outside the gene matches. Germline-derived CDR1 and CDR2 are KGHSH and LQKENI. The CDR3 reads CASSAPSGGRGELFF. Written as DNA, the CDR3 is TGTGCCAGCTCAGCGCCTAGCGGGGGCCGCGGGGAGCTGTTTTTT.

This sequence joins TRBV30 and TRBJ1-3; 7 bases are a match to TRBD1. Trimming cost V 7 bases and J 4 bases; bases outside gene matches: 7. CDR1 and CDR2 (germline): GTSNPN, SVGIG (reference sequence). The CDR3 spans 13 residues. The CDR3 bases are TGTGCCTCCTCCCAGGGGGTAGGAAACACCATATATTTT. Its translation: CASSQGVGNTIYF.

The chain carries TRBV13 and TRBJ1-1, with 7 positions matching TRBD1. Germline-derived CDR1 and CDR2 are PRHDT and FYEKMQ (reference sequence). The CDR3 covers 15 residues. V was pared by 3 bases and J by 2 bases, with 6 bases of the junction left unmatched. The CDR3 nucleotides read TGTGCCAGCAGCTTCTATGGGACAGCCAACACTGAAGCTTTCTTT. Encoded protein: CASSFYGTANTEAFF. The full variable domain, completed using reference TRBV13 and TRBJ1-1, is AAGVIQSPRHLIKEKRETATLKCYPIPRHDTVYWYQQGPGQDPQFLISFYEKMQSDKGSIPDRFSAQQFSDYHSELNMSSLELGDSALYFCASSFYGTANTEAFFGQGTRLTVV.

The chain combines TRBV5-4 with TRBJ2-4, with TRBD2 as a possible D gene (7 bases). Trimming removed 5 bases from V and 9 bases from J, with 18 bases in between. Germline lookup yields CDR1 SGHNT and CDR2 YYREEE (reference sequence). The CDR3 is made up of 14 amino acids. The CDR3 is CASSTPGGHSIQYF. Written as DNA, the CDR3 is TGTGCCAGCAGTACCCCCGGGGGGCACAGCATTCAGTACTTC.

The V call is TRBV2, the J call TRBJ1-4, with unresolved D. V lost 7 bases and J 1 base, leaving 4 bases between the germline ends. The CDR3 has 12 amino acids. CDR1 SNHLY and CDR2 FYNNEI come from the germline V gene. DNA of the CDR3: TGTGCCAGCAAGCGAACTAATGAAAAACTGTTTTTT. Its translation: CASKRTNEKLFF.

This clone was counted only a few times. The V call is TRBV2, the J call TRBJ1-5; 8 nucleotides match TRBD1. CDR3 length equals 14 residues. Germline values: CDR1 SNHLY, CDR2 FYNNEI. The junction had 4 bases not matched to a gene; V was cut back by 4 bases and J by 5 bases. Here the CDR3 reads CASSVTQGDQPQHF. The CDR3 bases are TGTGCCAGCAGTGTCACACAGGGGGATCAGCCCCAGCATTTT.

About this clone itself: This sample includes further DNA sequences coding for the same CDR3. The genes are TRBV15 and TRBJ2-1; 8 bases line up with TRBD1. The V gene's germline CDR1 is LNHNV and CDR2 YYDKDF (reference sequence). The V segment lost 3 bases and the J segment 8 bases; nucleotides outside the gene matches: 0. The CDR3 is 12 residues long. The CDR3 loop reads CATSRDRDEQFF. DNA for the CDR3: TGTGCCACCAGCAGGGACAGGGATGAGCAGTTCTTC.

The chain uses TRBV24-1 and TRBJ2-5; the D gene is possibly TRBD1 (6 bases). Between the trimmed V and J ends, which lost 5 bases and 0 bases, there was a span of 15 bases. The germline gives CDR1 KGHDR, CDR2 SFDVKD. CDR3 length: 16 residues. The CDR3 reads CATSGVSGQYQETQYF. The DNA of the CDR3 is TGTGCCACCAGTGGTGTGTCTGGACAGTACCAAGAGACCCAGTACTTC.